One sample yielded the 5 T cell receptor beta chains listed below, sequenced in a study of early T cells in non-severe SARS-CoV-2 infection. TCRdb re-called the 5' RACE reads with MiXCR, one entry per CDR3 protein. The sample carries tens of thousands of distinct CDR3 sequences, around 5.6% recorded once. The sequencing sample was made of whole blood. These TCRs come from an adult who was a healthcare worker with PCR-confirmed SARS-CoV-2 infection or an uninfected control (not recorded which).

V is TRBV7-9 and J is TRBJ2-5; no reliable D call. Germline assignment: CDR1 SEHNR and CDR2 FQNEAQ (reference sequence). This CDR3 region has 14 residues. Trimming removed 5 bases from V and 1 base from J, with 11 bases in between. CDR3 residues: CASSPQNFQETQYF. The CDR3 DNA sequence: TGTGCCAGCAGCCCGCAGAATTTCCAAGAGACCCAGTACTTC.

This clonotype was seen a handful of times. CDR3 sequence: CASSPQQARQPQHF. The CDR3 DNA reads as TGTGCCAGCTCACCACAACAGGCACGTCAGCCCCAGCATTTT. The chain combines TRBV18 with TRBJ1-5; tentative D call: TRBD1 (5 bases). Germline CDR1 KGHSH, CDR2 LQKENI. The CDR3 extends over 14 amino acids. V lost 1 base and J lost 6, with 10 bases in between.

This clonotype was counted at least ten times. V gene TRBV12-3 or TRBV12-4 combines with J gene TRBJ2-3, with no clear D. The CDR3 length is 13 residues. Trimming stripped 1 base from V and 6 bases from J, with 8 bases between. The CDR3 DNA reads TGTGCCAGCAGTTTAGGGAGCCGGGATACGCAGTATTTT. This gives the protein CASSLGSRDTQYF.

The rearrangement uses TRBV28 and TRBJ2-1; D is uncertain. The CDR3 has 14 residues. Looked up from germline, CDR1 is MDHEN and CDR2 is SYDVKM. V lost 6 bases and J 0 bases, leaving 9 bases between the germline ends. This CDR3 is CASRAPSSYNEQFF. The CDR3 DNA reads TGTGCCAGCAGAGCGCCGAGCTCCTACAATGAGCAGTTCTTC. The full variable domain, completed using reference TRBV28 and TRBJ2-1, is DVKVTQSSRYLVKRTGEKVFLECVQDMDHENMFWYRQDPGLGLRLIYFSYDVKMKEKGDIPEGYSVSREKKERFSLILESASTNQTSMYLCASRAPSSYNEQFFGPGTRLTVL.

This clonotype was found a few times. This chain joins TRBV2 and TRBJ2-3; 9 nucleotides match TRBD2. With 6 bases clipped from V and 3 bases from J, the junction kept 16 bases outside the gene matches. CDR1 and CDR2 (germline): SNHLY, FYNNEI. This CDR3 region has 18 residues. The CDR3: CASRGRAGGQRATDTQYF. The CDR3 nucleotides are TGTGCCAGCAGGGGCCGAGCGGGAGGCCAAAGGGCGACAGATACGCAGTATTTT.